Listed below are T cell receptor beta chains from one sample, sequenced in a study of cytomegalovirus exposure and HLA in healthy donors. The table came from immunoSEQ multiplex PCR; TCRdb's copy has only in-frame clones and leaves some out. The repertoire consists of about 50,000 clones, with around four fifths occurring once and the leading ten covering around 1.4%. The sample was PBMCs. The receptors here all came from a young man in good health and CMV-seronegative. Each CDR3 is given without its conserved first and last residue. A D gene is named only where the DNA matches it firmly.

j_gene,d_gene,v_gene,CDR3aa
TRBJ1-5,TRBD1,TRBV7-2,ASSLAHRGSPQH
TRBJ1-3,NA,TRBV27,ASSPRTAGNTIY
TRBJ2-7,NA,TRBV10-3,AISANGYEQY
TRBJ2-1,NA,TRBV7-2,ASSLGTPPGNKQF
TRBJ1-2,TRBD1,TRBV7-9,ASSSQGDYGYT
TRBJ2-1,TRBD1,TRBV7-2,ASSPQGAGEQF
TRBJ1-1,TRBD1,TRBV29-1,SVPDRLSTEAF
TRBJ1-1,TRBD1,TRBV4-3,ASSQTLMTGIREAF
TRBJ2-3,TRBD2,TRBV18,ASSLAGTTTDTQY
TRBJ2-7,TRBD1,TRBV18,ASSGVPGQGSYEQY
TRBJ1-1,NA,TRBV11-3,ASSSLESTEAF
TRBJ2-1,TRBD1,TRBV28,ASSLESGGFNEQF
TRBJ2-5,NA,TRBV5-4,ASSSRETQY
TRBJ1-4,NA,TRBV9,ASSARVTTNEKLF
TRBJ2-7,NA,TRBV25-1,ASRGAVSYEQY
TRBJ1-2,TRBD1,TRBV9,ASSPLTGTGNYGYT
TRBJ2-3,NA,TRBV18,ASSTVGTDTQY
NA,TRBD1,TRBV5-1,ASSSGQPGSYEQY
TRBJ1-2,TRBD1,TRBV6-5,ASSLLTGNRGYT
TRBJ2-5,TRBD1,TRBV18,ASSPTGGKETQY
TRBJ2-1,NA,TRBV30,AWSVRGRGLYNEQF
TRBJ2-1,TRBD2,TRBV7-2,ASSWTSGSSYGNEQF
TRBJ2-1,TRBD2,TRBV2,ASSVAAGGLGEQF
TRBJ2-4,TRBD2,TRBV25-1,ASSGGTSGRDGDIQY